This T cell receptor beta chain was sequenced for a study of shared clonotypes between healthy human individuals. Study-level points and caveats: Generation probabilities were higher for clonotypes shared across all four sorted-subset donors than for unshared ones.

Profiled with immunoSEQ multiplex PCR; TCRdb holds only in-frame clones, not every one. Seen here are 950,000 to 1,100,000 clones, approximately 78% observed once, and the top ten hold roughly 0.57%. Everyone who donated was a Caucasian adult who lived in Nashville, Tennessee. Germline CDR1 MNHNS, CDR2 SASEGT. Deletions cut 0 bases from V and 8 bases from J, with 7 bases between. The CDR3 sequence is 13 residues long. A word on this clone: Its antigen is not known.

This clonotype was sampled from a young man in good health. Some clones in this sample may be carry-over from other donors' samples. Source material: memory CD4+ T cells from PBMCs. Subset defined: CD45RA-negative fraction. This chain joins TRBV6-1 and TRBJ1-4; no clear D gene. CDR3 DNA sequence: TGTGCCAGCAGTGAAGCCCTGGGGGAAAAACTGTTTTTT. It encodes CASSEALGEKLFF.